A single sample gave rise to the 3 T cell receptor beta chains below, sequenced in a study of T cell clones after liver transplantation. Clones were read by immunoSEQ multiplex PCR, and TCRdb kept only the in-frame ones, dropping some. Found here are about 11,000 clones, roughly 70% of them singletons; the top ten hold about a quarter. The starting material was CD4+ T cells from blood, obtained around 2.5 years after liver transplant. Every receptor here comes from a human patient who received a liver transplant. The graft donor may account for some of the T cells.

V gene TRBV6-5 combines with J gene TRBJ2-1; D not certain. The CDR3 has 16 residues. V was trimmed by 3 bases and J by 0 bases, leaving 12 bases between them. Germline V gene data show CDR1 as MNHEY and CDR2 as SVGAGI. This CDR3 reads CASSYTSLSSYNEQFF. CDR3 in DNA: TGTGCCAGCAGTTATACATCGCTTAGCTCCTACAATGAGCAGTTCTTC.

This chain joins TRBV25-1 and TRBJ2-7; D tentatively reads TRBD1 or TRBD2 (5 bases each). CDR1 is MGHDK and CDR2 is SYGVNS in the germline V gene. This CDR3 is built from 14 residues. The germline V and J ends were trimmed by 1 base and 7 bases, with 14 bases remaining between them. The DNA for the CDR3 is TGTGCCAGCAGTGAATTTGGGACCTTGAAGGAGCAGTACTTC. It specifies CASSEFGTLKEQYF.

This chain connects TRBV5-1 to TRBJ2-2; 8 bases line up with TRBD1. The CDR3 is 15 residues long. Looked up from germline, CDR1 is SGHRS and CDR2 is YFSETQ. Here the CDR3 DNA reads TGCGCTCCTTTAGGGGGACAGGAGGGGAACGGGGAGCTGTTTTTT. Translating it yields CAPLGGQEGNGELFF.